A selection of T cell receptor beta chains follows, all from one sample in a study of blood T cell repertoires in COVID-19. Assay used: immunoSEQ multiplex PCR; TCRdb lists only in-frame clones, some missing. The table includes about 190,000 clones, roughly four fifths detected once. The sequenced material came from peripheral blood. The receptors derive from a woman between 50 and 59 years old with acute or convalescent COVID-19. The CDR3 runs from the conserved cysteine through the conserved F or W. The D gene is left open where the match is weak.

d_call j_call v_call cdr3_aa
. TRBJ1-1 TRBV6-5 CASSYDRQNTEAFF
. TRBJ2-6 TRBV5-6 CASSLAAGSSGANVLTF
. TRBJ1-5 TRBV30 CAWSGQPNQPQHF
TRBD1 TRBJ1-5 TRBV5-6 CASSLGATGRQPQHF
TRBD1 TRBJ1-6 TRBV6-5 CASRDRDFSPLHF
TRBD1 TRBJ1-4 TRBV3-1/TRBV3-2 CASSQSDRVQNEKLFF
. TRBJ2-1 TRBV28 CASSLSQIYTSSYNEQFF
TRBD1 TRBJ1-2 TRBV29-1 CSVAVAGGYYGYTF
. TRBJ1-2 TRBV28 CASSLGLGQGGYTF
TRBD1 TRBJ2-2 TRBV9 CASSVGYRAGTGSTGELFF
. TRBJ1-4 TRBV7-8 CASSPPRAYNEKLFF
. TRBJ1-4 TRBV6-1 CASSELRELFF
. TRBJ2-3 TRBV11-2 CASSLGQGQSTDTQYF
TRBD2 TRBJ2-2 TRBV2 CASSDGLAASYTGELFF
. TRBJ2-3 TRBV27 CASRRGGAPTDTQYF
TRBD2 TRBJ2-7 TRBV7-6 CASSPRGVREEEQYF
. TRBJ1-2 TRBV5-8 CASRTGNYGYTF
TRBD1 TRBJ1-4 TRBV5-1 CASSLGGTAVNEKLFF
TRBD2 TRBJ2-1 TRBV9 CASSPAGGYNEQFF
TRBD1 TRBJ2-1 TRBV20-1 CSASDRVWNNEQFF
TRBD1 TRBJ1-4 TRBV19 CASSIGWDRGEKLFF
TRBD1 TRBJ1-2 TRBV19 CASRPGQKNYGYTF
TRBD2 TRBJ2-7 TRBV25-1 CASSPLGSGNYEQYF
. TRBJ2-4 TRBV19 CASSTGVDGSKNIQYF
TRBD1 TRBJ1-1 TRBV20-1 CSASGDRERAFF
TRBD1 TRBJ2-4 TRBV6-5 CASSTDRGFDIQYF
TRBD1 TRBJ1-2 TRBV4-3 CASSRGQGYGYTF
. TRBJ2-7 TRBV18 CASSIVGGTLYEQYF
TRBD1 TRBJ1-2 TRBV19 CASSIDAGTGRYGYTF
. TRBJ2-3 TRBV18 CASSRGAISTDTQYF
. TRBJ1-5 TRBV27 CASSPSLGRESNQPQHF
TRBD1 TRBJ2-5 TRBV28 CASSGRRQGIGEETQYF
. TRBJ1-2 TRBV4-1 CASSQGPRLYGYTF
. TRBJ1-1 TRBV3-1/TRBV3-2 CASSHDHRAEAFF
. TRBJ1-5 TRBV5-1 CASSWGGGNQPQHF
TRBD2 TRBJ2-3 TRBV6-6 CASSSTTSGSTDTQYF
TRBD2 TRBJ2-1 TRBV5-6 CASSFRGGNEQFF
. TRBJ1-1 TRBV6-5 CASSYGPGGTEAFF
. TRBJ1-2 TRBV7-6 CASSLRGAGAYGYTF
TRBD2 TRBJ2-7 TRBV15 CATSGTSGEEYEQYF
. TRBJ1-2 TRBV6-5 CASSSPTQRHGYTF
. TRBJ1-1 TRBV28 CASSLDRGVLRDTEAFF
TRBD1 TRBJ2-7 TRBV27 CASSFHGQVTYEQYF
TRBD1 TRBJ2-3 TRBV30 CAWSDQGAQMADTQYF
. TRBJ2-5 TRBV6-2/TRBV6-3 CASSYSKTGSETQYF
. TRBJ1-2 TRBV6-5 CASSFGNNYGYTF